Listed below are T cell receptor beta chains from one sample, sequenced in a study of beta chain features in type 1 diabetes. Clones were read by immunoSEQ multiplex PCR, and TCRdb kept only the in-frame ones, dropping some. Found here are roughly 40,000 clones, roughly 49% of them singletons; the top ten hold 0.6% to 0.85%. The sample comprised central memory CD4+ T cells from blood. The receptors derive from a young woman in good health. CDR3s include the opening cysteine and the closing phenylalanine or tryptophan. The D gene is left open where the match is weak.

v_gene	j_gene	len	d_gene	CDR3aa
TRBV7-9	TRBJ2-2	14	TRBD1	CASSFTGGTGELFF
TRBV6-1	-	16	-	CASSEKEVSLWYEQYF
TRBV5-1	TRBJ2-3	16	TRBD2	CASSLTGGYGTDTQYF
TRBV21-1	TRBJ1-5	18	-	CASLQATDRGGFGQPQHF
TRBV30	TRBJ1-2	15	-	CAWTRIGGANYGYTF
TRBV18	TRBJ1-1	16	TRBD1	CASSPRPGGENTEAFF
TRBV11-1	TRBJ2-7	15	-	CASSLKWQGNYEQYF
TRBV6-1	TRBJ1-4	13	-	CASIRGFNEKLFF
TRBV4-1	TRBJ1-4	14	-	CASSQGSGGEKLFF
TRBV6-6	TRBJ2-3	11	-	CASSYDSLQYF
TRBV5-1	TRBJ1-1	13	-	CASSSQGTAEAFF
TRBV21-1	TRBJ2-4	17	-	CASSSKTGTGSKNIQYF
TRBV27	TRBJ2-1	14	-	CASSLSSRDNEQFF
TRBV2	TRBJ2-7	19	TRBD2	CASMVEVSGLAGNSYEQYF
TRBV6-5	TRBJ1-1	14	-	CASTPGQLSTEAFF
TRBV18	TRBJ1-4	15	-	CASSPDRATNEKLFF
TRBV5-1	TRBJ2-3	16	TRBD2	CASSLGTSGFTDTQYF
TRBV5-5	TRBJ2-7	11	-	CASSYDREQYF
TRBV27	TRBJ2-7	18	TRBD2	CASSFKVFGTSGRYEQYF
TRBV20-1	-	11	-	CSARRGYEQYF
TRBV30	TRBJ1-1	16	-	CAWSAWGGPESAEAFF
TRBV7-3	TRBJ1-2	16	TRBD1	CASSFVDREAEYGYTF
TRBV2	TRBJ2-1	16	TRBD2	CAGGRETSGVGGEQFF
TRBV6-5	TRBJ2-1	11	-	CASSPGVRQFF
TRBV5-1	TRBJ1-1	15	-	CASTSQGQGNTEAFF
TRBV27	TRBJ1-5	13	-	CASSLEGQQPQHF
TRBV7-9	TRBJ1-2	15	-	CASSTLDRPGLGYTF
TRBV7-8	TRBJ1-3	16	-	CASSLGGRASGNTIYF
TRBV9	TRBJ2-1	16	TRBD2	CASSVDPSGSYNEQFF
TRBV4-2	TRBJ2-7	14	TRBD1	CASSSTGQAYEQYF
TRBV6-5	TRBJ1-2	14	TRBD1	CASSYSTRGHGYTF
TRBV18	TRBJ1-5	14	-	CASSPDTSTQPQHF
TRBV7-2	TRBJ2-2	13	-	CASSLEYTGELFF
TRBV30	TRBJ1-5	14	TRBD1	CAWSGGTGYQPQHF
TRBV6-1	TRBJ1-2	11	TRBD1	CASSGTGRYTF